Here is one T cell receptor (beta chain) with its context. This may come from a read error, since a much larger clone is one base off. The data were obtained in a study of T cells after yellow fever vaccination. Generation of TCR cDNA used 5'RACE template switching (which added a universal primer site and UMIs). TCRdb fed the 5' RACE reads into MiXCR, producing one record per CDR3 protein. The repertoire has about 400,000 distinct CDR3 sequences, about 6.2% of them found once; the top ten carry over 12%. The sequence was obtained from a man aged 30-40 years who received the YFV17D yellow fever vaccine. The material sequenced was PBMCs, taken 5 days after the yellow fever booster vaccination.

CDR3 sequence reads: CASDPGGGRVRTGELFF. Written as DNA, the CDR3 is TGTGCCAGCGACCCGGGGGGGGGCAGGGTACGCACCGGGGAGCTGTTTTTT. V and J are TRBV12-3 or TRBV12-4 and TRBJ2-2; 8 bases fit TRBD2. The length of the CDR3 is 17 residues. The V segment lost 8 bases and the J segment 4 bases; nucleotides outside the gene matches: 15.